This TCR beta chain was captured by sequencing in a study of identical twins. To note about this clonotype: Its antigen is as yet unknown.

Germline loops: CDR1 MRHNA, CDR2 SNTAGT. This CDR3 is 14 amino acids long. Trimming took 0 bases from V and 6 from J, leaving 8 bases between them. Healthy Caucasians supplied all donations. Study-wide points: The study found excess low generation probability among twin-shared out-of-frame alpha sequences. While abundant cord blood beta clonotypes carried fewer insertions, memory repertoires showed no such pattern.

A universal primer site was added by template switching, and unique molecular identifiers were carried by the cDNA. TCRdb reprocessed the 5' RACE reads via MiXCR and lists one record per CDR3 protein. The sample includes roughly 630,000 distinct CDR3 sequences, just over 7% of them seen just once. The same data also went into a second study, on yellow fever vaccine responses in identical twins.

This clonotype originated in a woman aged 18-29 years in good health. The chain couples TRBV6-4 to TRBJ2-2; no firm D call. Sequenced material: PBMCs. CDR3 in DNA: TGTGCCAGCAGTGACTCGGTAGAGGCCGGGGAGCTGTTTTTT. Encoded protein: CASSDSVEAGELFF.